These 13 T cell receptor beta chains originate from one sample sequenced in a study of OX40 agonist ivuxolimab in advanced cancers. Sequencing used immunoSEQ multiplex PCR; TCRdb keeps in-frame clones, though not all of them. Of about 82,000 clones listed, just under 90% are singletons. The sample in question was CD4+ or CD8+ T cells sorted from blood, obtained in a trial of the OX40 agonist ivuxolimab. These receptors were obtained from an adult with an advanced solid tumor such as melanoma, head and neck, liver or kidney cancer.

The chain links TRBV25-1 to TRBJ2-2, with TRBD2 matching 9 bases. CDR1 MGHDK and CDR2 SYGVNS come from the germline V gene. The CDR3 has 16 amino acids. The V and J ends lost 1 base and 4 bases, in that order; junction bases with no gene match: 4. The CDR3 coding sequence is TGTGCCAGCAGTGAATGGGAACTAGCGGGCACCGGGGAGCTGTTTTTT. It translates to CASSEWELAGTGELFF.

This chain links TRBV18 with TRBJ2-7; 8 bases are a match to TRBD1. Trimming removed 4 bases from V and 3 bases from J; junction bases left unmatched: 5. The V gene's germline CDR1 is KGHSH and CDR2 LQKENI. The CDR3 sequence is 14 residues long. CDR3 in DNA: TGTGCCAGCTCACGCCCGGGACAGGTCTACGAGCAGTACTTC. It specifies CASSRPGQVYEQYF.

The CDR3 loop reads CASRPGWTVDNQPQHF. Written as DNA, the CDR3 is TGTGCCAGCAGACCCGGGTGGACAGTAGACAATCAGCCCCAGCATTTT. V gene TRBV2 combines with J gene TRBJ1-5; a weak D match, TRBD1 (6 bases). V dropped 6 bases and J dropped 3 bases, with 18 bases sitting between them. CDR1 SNHLY and CDR2 FYNNEI come from the germline V gene. The CDR3 sequence is 16 residues long.

This rearrangement joins TRBV4-2 to TRBJ2-1; a weak D match, TRBD2 (10 bases). This CDR3 comprises 19 residues. Germline V lookup: CDR1 LGHNA, CDR2 YNFKEQ. The V gene lost 2 bases and the J gene lost 2 bases, with 22 bases spanning the gap. The CDR3 protein is CASSQYLGTGTSAYNEQFF. Written as DNA, the CDR3 is TGTGCCAGCAGCCAATATTTGGGGACAGGGACTAGCGCCTACAATGAGCAGTTCTTC.

The chain employs TRBV6-1 and TRBJ1-2; 8 nucleotides line up with TRBD1. The V gene's germline CDR1 is MNHNS and CDR2 SASEGT. The CDR3 extends over 13 amino acids. V shed 8 bases and J 8 bases; nucleotides not matched to a gene: 10. For the CDR3, the DNA is TGTGCCAGCTACTCAGGGGGCGCCAGGGGCTACACCTTC. Amino acids: CASYSGGARGYTF.

V is TRBV2 and J is TRBJ1-5, with 10 bases aligning to TRBD1. Germline V lookup: CDR1 SNHLY, CDR2 FYNNEI. The V segment lost 7 bases and the J segment 1 base; nucleotides outside the gene matches: 4. The CDR3 extends over 15 amino acids. CDR3 protein: CASTRDRGSNQPQHF. The CDR3, as DNA: TGTGCCAGCACCCGGGACAGGGGCAGCAATCAGCCCCAGCATTTT.

The chain has TRBV7-9 and TRBJ2-2; the match to TRBD2 covers 7 bases. The V gene end was trimmed by 5 bases and the J gene end by 6 bases; junction bases not matched to a gene: 6. In germline, CDR1 is SEHNR, CDR2 FQNEAQ (reference sequence). The CDR3 length is 14 residues. CDR3 bases: TGTGCCAGCAGCCCGCGACTAGCCCCCGGGGAGCTGTTTTTT. Protein: CASSPRLAPGELFF. The full variable domain, with the rest looked up from reference TRBV7-9 and TRBJ2-2, is DTGVSQNPRHKITKRGQNVTFRCDPISEHNRLYWYRQTLGQGPEFLTYFQNEAQLEKSRLLSDRFSAERPKGSFSTLEIQRTEQGDSAMYLCASSPRLAPGELFFGEGSRLTVL.

This clone occurred once. This chain uses TRBV11-2 with TRBJ2-1; 7 bases fit TRBD2. Germline V gene sequence: CDR1 SGHAT, CDR2 FQNNGV. This CDR3 has 15 residues. The J segment lost 8 bases and the V segment lost 2 bases, leaving 9 bases of the junction unmatched. The CDR3 here is CASSLMLSGRDEQFF. The CDR3 nucleotides read TGTGCCAGCAGCTTAATGTTATCGGGGAGGGATGAGCAGTTCTTC.

This chain's CDR3 is CASSQEPSGTSTDTQYF. In DNA, the CDR3 is TGCGCCAGCAGCCAAGAGCCTAGCGGAACCAGCACAGATACGCAGTATTTT. J is TRBJ2-3 and V is TRBV4-1, with TRBD2 matching 7 bases. V lost 0 bases to trimming and J lost 0 bases; unmatched junction nucleotides: 6. The CDR3 is 17 residues long. Germline assignment: CDR1 MGHRA and CDR2 YSYEKL.

This clone was counted many times. The chain links TRBV6-6 to TRBJ1-5; possibly TRBD1 for D (5 bases). Germline values: CDR1 MNHNY, CDR2 SVGAGI (reference sequence). The CDR3 has 12 amino acids. The germline V and J ends were trimmed by 11 bases and 0 bases, with 8 bases remaining between them. Here the CDR3 DNA reads TGTGCCGGAGGGGTTAGCAATCAGCCCCAGCATTTT. This encodes CAGGVSNQPQHF.

In DNA form, the CDR3 reads TGTGCCAGCAGCCCCGGGACCCAACGGAGCCCCCTCCACTTT. Amino acids: CASSPGTQRSPLHF. The chain recombines TRBV11-1 with TRBJ1-6, with a weak D call TRBD1 (5 bases). The V end was cut by 5 bases, the J end by 13 bases, with 18 bases between. Germline V gene data show CDR1 as SGHAT and CDR2 as FQDESV (reference sequence). The CDR3 is made up of 14 amino acids.

CDR3 protein: CASSLEQGNGNTIYF. DNA for the CDR3: TGTGCCAGCAGCTTGGAACAGGGGAACGGAAACACCATATATTTT. The V gene is TRBV5-4, the J gene TRBJ1-3; 7 bases are a match to TRBD1. Trimming took 0 bases from V and 4 from J; bases not matched to a gene: 4. The germline gives CDR1 SGHNT, CDR2 YYREEE (reference sequence). The CDR3 consists of 15 residues.

The V and J genes are TRBV7-8 and TRBJ2-7; the D is unclear. CDR3 size: 15 residues. The germline CDR1 and CDR2 sequences are SGHVS and FQNEAQ. V lost 2 bases, J lost 0 bases, and 11 bases lay in between. The CDR3 DNA reads as TGTGCCAGCAGCTTAATGACTGCGAGCTCCTACGAGCAGTACTTC. Translated, it gives CASSLMTASSYEQYF. Supplemented by reference TRBV7-8 and TRBJ2-7, the full variable domain reads GAGVSQSPRYKVAKRGQDVALRCDPISGHVSLFWYQQALGQGPEFLTYFQNEAQLDKSGLPSDRFFAERPEGSVSTLKIQRTQQEDSAVYLCASSLMTASSYEQYFGPGTRLTVT.